This TCR beta chain was sequenced in a study of T cell clonotyping in hematopoietic cell transplantation. Findings and limits, study-wide: At the given depth, recipient repertoires were over 95% de novo clonotypes. Pathologically expanded recipient clonotypes increased progressively from day 30 to day 180 as diversity fell.

Specified time point: recipient sample about 28 days before transplant, after cytoreduction. On this clone itself: Its specificity is not known.

Trimming cost V 4 bases and J 1 base, with 7 bases left between them. Germline loops: CDR1 SGHDN, CDR2 FVKESK. CDR3 length: 13 amino acids. Sequencing was performed with immunoSEQ multiplex PCR; in TCRdb, only in-frame clones are kept and a portion is missing. The sample lists roughly 29,000 clones; approximately 77% were seen once. This receptor was obtained from a middle-aged man with myelodysplastic syndrome. Some clones in this sample may be carry-over from other donors' samples. The chain joins TRBV14 to TRBJ2-5; D not certain. The sample in question was peripheral blood mononuclear cells, obtained before stem cell transplant. The DNA of the CDR3 is TGTGCCAGCAGCCCCGGCAGCCAAGAGACCCAGTACTTC. Its translation: CASSPGSQETQYF.